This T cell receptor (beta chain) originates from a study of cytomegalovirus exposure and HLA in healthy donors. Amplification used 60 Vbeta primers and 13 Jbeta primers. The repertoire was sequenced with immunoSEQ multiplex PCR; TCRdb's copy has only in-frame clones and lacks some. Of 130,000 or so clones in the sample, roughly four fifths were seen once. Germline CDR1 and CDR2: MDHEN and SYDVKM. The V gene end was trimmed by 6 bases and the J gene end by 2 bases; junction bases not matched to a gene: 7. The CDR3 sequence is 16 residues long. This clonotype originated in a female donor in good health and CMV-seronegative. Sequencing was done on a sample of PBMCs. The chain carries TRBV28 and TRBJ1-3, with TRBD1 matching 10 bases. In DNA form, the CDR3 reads TGTGCCAGCAGGAAGGGAGGACAGGGGGCTGGAAACACCATATATTTT. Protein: CASRKGGQGAGNTIYF. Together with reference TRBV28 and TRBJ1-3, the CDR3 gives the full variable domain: DVKVTQSSRYLVKRTGEKVFLECVQDMDHENMFWYRQDPGLGLRLIYFSYDVKMKEKGDIPEGYSVSREKKERFSLILESASTNQTSMYLCASRKGGQGAGNTIYFGEGSWLTVV.